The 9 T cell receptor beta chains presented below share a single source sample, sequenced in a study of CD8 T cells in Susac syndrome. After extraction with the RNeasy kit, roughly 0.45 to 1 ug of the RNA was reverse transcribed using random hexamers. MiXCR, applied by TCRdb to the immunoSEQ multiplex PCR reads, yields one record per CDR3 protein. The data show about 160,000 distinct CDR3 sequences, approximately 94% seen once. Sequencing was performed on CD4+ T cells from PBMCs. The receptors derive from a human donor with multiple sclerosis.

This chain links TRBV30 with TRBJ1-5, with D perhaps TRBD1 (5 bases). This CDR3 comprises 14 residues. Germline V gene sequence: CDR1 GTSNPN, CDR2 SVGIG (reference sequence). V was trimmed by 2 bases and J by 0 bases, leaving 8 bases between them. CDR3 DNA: TGTGCCTGGAGTCCCGGGGGTAGCAATCAGCCCCAGCATTTT. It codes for CAWSPGGSNQPQHF.

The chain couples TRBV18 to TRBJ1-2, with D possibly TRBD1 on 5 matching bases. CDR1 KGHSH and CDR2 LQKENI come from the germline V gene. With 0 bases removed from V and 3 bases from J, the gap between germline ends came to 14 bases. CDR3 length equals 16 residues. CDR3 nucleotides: TGTGCCAGCTCACCACCTCGTCCGGGGCAGGACTATGGCTACACCTTC. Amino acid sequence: CASSPPRPGQDYGYTF.

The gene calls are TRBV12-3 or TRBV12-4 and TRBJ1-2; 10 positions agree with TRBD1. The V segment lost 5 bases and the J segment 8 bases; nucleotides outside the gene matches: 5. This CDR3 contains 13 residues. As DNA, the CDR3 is TGTGCCAGCAGTGTGACAGGGGGCTGGGGCTACACCTTC. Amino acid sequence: CASSVTGGWGYTF.

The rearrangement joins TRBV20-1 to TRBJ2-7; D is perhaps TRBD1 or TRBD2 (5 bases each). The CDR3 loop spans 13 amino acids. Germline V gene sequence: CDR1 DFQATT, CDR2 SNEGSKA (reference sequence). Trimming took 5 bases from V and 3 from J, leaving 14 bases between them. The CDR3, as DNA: TGCAGTGCTGGGGGTGACAGAGACTACGAGCAGTACTTC. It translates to CSAGGDRDYEQYF.

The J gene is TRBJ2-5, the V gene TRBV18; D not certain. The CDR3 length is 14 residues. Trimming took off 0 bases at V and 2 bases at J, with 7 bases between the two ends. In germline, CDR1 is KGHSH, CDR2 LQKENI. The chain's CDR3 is CASSPPTSQETQYF. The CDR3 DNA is TGTGCCAGCTCACCACCGACTTCTCAAGAGACCCAGTACTTC. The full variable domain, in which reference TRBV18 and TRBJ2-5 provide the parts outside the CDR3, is NAGVMQNPRHLVRRRGQEARLRCSPMKGHSHVYWYRQLPEEGLKFMVYLQKENIIDESGMPKERFSAEFPKEGPSILRIQQVVRGDSAAYFCASSPPTSQETQYFGPGTRLLVL.

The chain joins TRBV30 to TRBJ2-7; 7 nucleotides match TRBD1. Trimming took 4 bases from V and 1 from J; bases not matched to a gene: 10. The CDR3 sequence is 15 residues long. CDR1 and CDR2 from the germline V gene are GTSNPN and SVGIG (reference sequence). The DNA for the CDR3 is TGTGCCTGGAACCGACAGGGAAGGTTTTCCTACGAGCAGTACTTC. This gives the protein CAWNRQGRFSYEQYF.

CDR3 protein: CAIMAGSTEAFF. The CDR3 DNA reads as TGTGCCATCATGGCAGGGTCCACTGAAGCTTTCTTT. The chain has TRBV10-3 and TRBJ1-1; perhaps TRBD1 as D (5 bases). Per the germline V gene, CDR1 is ENHRY and CDR2 is SYGVKD. The CDR3 sequence is 12 residues long. The germline V and J ends were trimmed by 7 bases and 4 bases, with 10 bases remaining between them.

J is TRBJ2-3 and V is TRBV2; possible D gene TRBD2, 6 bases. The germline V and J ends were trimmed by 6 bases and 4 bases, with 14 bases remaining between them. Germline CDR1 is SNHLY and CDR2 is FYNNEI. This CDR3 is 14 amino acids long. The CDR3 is CASRAGELSDTQYF. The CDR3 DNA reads TGTGCCAGCAGAGCGGGCGAACTGTCAGATACGCAGTATTTT.

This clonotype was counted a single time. The CDR3 reads CASSYAGAETQYF. The CDR3 DNA reads TGTGCCAGCAGCTACGCAGGGGCCGAGACCCAGTACTTC. The V and J genes are TRBV11-2 and TRBJ2-5, with D possibly matching TRBD1 (6 bases). Germline V gene lookup returns CDR1 SGHAT and CDR2 FQNNGV. V dropped 4 bases and J dropped 5 bases, with 11 bases sitting between them. CDR3 length: 13 amino acids. The variable domain in full, with the rest retrieved from reference TRBV11-2 and TRBJ2-5, is EAGVAQSPRYKIIEKRQSVAFWCNPISGHATLYWYQQILGQGPKLLIQFQNNGVVDDSQLPKDRFSAERLKGVDSTLKIQPAKLEDSAVYLCASSYAGAETQYFGPGTRLLVL.